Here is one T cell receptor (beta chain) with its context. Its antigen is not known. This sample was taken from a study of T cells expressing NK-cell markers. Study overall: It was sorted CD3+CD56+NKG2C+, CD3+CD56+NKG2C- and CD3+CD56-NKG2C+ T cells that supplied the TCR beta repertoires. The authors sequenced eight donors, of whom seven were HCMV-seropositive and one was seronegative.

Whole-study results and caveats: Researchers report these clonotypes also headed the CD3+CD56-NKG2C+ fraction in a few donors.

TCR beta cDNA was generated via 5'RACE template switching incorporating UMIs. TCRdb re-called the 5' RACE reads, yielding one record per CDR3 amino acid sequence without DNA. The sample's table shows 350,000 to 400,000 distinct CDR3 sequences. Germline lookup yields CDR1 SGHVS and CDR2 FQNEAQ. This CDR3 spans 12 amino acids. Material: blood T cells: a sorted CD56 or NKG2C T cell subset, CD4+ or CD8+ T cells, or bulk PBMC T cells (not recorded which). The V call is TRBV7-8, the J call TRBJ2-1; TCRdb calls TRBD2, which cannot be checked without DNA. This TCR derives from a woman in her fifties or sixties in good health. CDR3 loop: CASSLVGTGEFF.